This T cell receptor (beta chain) stems from a study of blood T cell repertoires in COVID-19. Study in general: COVID-19 samples from acute and convalescent phases originated in the United States, Italy and Spain. T cells, B-cell-depleted T cells, or PBMCs supplied cDNA or gDNA.

CDR3 size: 14 residues. V dropped 0 bases and J dropped 2 bases, with 8 bases sitting between them. Germline lookup yields CDR1 SGHRS and CDR2 YFSETQ. TCRdb's table, derived via immunoSEQ multiplex PCR, lists solely in-frame clones and lacks some. Here the sample spans 180,000 or so clones, around 90% being singletons. The sequence came from a man in his forties with acute or convalescent COVID-19. The V and J genes are TRBV5-1 and TRBJ1-2; D might be TRBD1 (6 bases). The sequenced sample consisted of peripheral blood. As DNA, the CDR3 is TGCGCCAGCAGCTTGGAGGACAGCAACTATGGCTACACCTTC. Translation gives CASSLEDSNYGYTF.